The rows below give T cell receptor beta chains drawn from one sample of a study of T cells in Graves' hyperthyroidism and ophthalmopathy. TCRdb called the multiplex PCR reads again in MiXCR, with one record for every CDR3 protein. This table has roughly 380,000 distinct CDR3 sequences, about 20% appearing once. The sample comprised blood. The receptors were sampled from a woman between 18 and 29 years old with Graves' hyperthyroidism. Both conserved end residues are part of each CDR3. A D gene is named only where the DNA matches it firmly. Clone sizes are given selectively: once, few, many, or a class where the clone is expanded.

j_call clone_size d_call v_call cdr3_aa cdr3_nt
TRBJ1-3 many NA TRBV28 CASSVQPSSGNTIYF TGTGCCAGCAGTGTACAGCCGAGCTCTGGAAACACCATATATTTT
TRBJ2-4 NA NA TRBV24-1 CATSKPPGWLAKNIQYF TGTGCCACCAGTAAACCCCCAGGGTGGTTAGCCAAAAACATTCAGTACTTC
TRBJ1-1 many NA TRBV12-3/TRBV12-4 CASSLGVSPEAFF TGTGCCAGCAGTTTGGGGGTATCCCCTGAAGCTTTCTTT
TRBJ2-5 many TRBD2 TRBV7-8 CASSWRLAGRETQYF TGTGCCAGCAGCTGGAGACTAGCGGGGAGAGAGACCCAGTACTTC
TRBJ1-2 NA TRBD1 TRBV11-1 CASRLSGQGQFYGYTF TGTGCCAGCAGGCTCTCGGGCCAGGGACAGTTCTATGGCTACACCTTC
TRBJ2-6 few NA TRBV2 CASSAGEGFSGANVLTF TGTGCCAGCAGTGCAGGGGAGGGGTTCTCTGGGGCCAACGTCCTGACTTTC
TRBJ2-2 many NA TRBV9 CASSGGGHIRNWGTGELFF TGTGCCAGCAGCGGAGGGGGGCACATAAGGAACTGGGGCACCGGGGAGCTGTTTTTT
TRBJ1-5 many NA TRBV28 CASGRDSNQPQHF TGTGCCAGCGGGAGAGATAGCAATCAGCCCCAGCATTTT
TRBJ2-7 many TRBD1 TRBV10-1 CASSDPGTGHYEQYF TGCGCCAGCAGTGACCCCGGGACAGGCCACTACGAGCAGTACTTC
TRBJ2-7 NA TRBD1 TRBV13 CASSWKDRGYEQYF TGTGCCAGCAGCTGGAAGGACAGGGGCTACGAGCAGTACTTC
TRBJ1-2 many NA TRBV5-1 CASSLDSRDYGYTF TGCGCCAGCAGCTTGGACTCAAGGGACTATGGCTACACCTTC
TRBJ2-7 many NA TRBV6-5 CASSWAGANTYEQYF TGTGCCAGCAGTTGGGCAGGGGCGAATACCTACGAGCAGTACTTC
TRBJ2-7 many TRBD2 TRBV20-1 CSAKLAPSSYEQYF TGCAGTGCCAAACTAGCGCCGAGCTCCTACGAGCAGTACTTC
TRBJ1-5 many NA TRBV2 CASSESGRGQPQHF TGTGCCAGCAGTGAATCGGGCCGGGGACAGCCCCAGCATTTT
TRBJ1-1 many TRBD1 TRBV10-3 CAISLEGATEAFF TGTGCCATCAGTCTGGAGGGGGCCACTGAAGCTTTCTTT
TRBJ1-5 many TRBD1 TRBV10-3 CAISETAGGGTQPQHF TGTGCCATCAGTGAGACGGCGGGAGGGGGCACCCAGCCCCAGCATTTT
TRBJ1-2 NA NA TRBV12-3/TRBV12-4 CASRARAGSGYTF TGTGCCAGCAGGGCCCGGGCAGGCAGCGGCTACACCTTC
TRBJ2-5 many NA TRBV28 CASLERAGMHF TGTGCCAGCCTAGAGCGGGCGGGGATGCACTTC
TRBJ1-3 many NA TRBV12-3/TRBV12-4 CASTEGLSGTIYF TGTGCCAGCACTGAGGGACTGTCAGGCACCATATATTTT
TRBJ2-7 many NA TRBV5-1 CASSLVADEQYF TGCGCCAGCAGCTTGGTCGCGGACGAGCAGTACTTC